Listed below are T cell receptor beta chains from one sample, sequenced in a study of CD8+ T cells in alopecia areata. The protocol was immunoSEQ multiplex PCR, while the TCRdb copy is restricted to in-frame clones and leaves out a portion. Here the sample spans about 110,000 clones, approximately 63% being singletons. Specimen: CD8+ T cells sorted from blood. These receptors were collected from a human donor in good health. Each CDR3 is given with its conserved first and last residue. A D gene is named only where the DNA matches it firmly. For some rows the clone size is stated as once, few or many, or as a class when expanded; others skip it.

J | size | D | V | DNA | CDR3
TRBJ1-1 | - | - | TRBV10-3 | TGTGCCATCAGTTCCAGGAGGCGGTGGACTGAAGCTTTCTTT | CAISSRRRWTEAFF
TRBJ2-1 | - | TRBD2 | TRBV9 | TGTGCCAGCAGCGTAGCGGGGGGGCAGGATGAGCAGTTCTTC | CASSVAGGQDEQFF
TRBJ2-1 | - | TRBD1 | TRBV19 | TGTGCCAGTAGTTTCTCAGGGGGCTACAATGAGCAGTTCTTC | CASSFSGGYNEQFF
TRBJ2-6 | - | - | TRBV27 | TGTGCCAGCAGTTTAGTGGTCGGGTCTGGGGCCAACGTCCTGACTTTC | CASSLVVGSGANVLTF
TRBJ1-1 | - | - | TRBV23-1 | TGCGCCAGCAGTCAAGGGCAGGGACCCATGAACACTGAAGCTTTCTTT | CASSQGQGPMNTEAFF
TRBJ2-2 | - | - | TRBV7-2 | TGTGCCAGCAGCCTTTGGGGCAGGGACCACACCGGGGAGCTGTTTTTT | CASSLWGRDHTGELFF
TRBJ1-2 | - | - | TRBV29-1 | TGCAGCGCAATGGGGGGGATAAACTATGGCTACACCTTC | CSAMGGINYGYTF
TRBJ2-1 | few | TRBD2 | TRBV9 | TGTGCCAGCAGCGTAGTAAGGGCTAGCGGGGGCCCTAACAATGAGCAGTTCTTC | CASSVVRASGGPNNEQFF
TRBJ1-4 | - | - | TRBV4-3 | TGCGCCAGCAGCCCAGTCACTAATGAAAAACTGTTTTTT | CASSPVTNEKLFF
TRBJ1-2 | few | - | TRBV6-6 | TGTGCCAGCAGTTACGACGGGGTTGGCTACACCTTC | CASSYDGVGYTF
TRBJ1-2 | - | - | TRBV7-9 | TGTGCCAGCAGCTTAGCCGGAGAATCACTTCCTCATGGCTACACCTTC | CASSLAGESLPHGYTF
TRBJ2-1 | few | - | TRBV28 | TGTGCCAGCAGCCTTTGGGGTAACAATGAGCAGTTCTTC | CASSLWGNNEQFF
TRBJ1-1 | - | - | TRBV9 | TGTGCCAGCGGGAGGTCTAGATCTGGTAGGTCTAAACTTGATGAAGCTTTCTTT | CASGRSRSGRSKLDEAFF
TRBJ1-1 | - | - | TRBV25-1 | TGTGCCAGCAGTGAAGACAGTCATACTGAAGCTTTCTTT | CASSEDSHTEAFF
TRBJ1-2 | few | TRBD1 | TRBV29-1 | TGCAGCGCTCCGACAGGGGGCCCTGGCTACACCTTC | CSAPTGGPGYTF
TRBJ1-1 | - | - | TRBV7-6 | TGTGCCAGCTGGGGGGAGGGGAGCACTGAAGCTTTCTTT | CASWGEGSTEAFF
TRBJ2-3 | - | - | TRBV10-3 | TGTGCCATCAGTGAGCAACAGGGTTTCACAGATACGCAGTATTTT | CAISEQQGFTDTQYF
TRBJ1-5 | - | - | TRBV23-1 | TGCGCCAGCAGTCACGGACTTGGTCAGCCCCAGCATTTT | CASSHGLGQPQHF
TRBJ1-3 | - | - | TRBV9 | TGTGCCAGCAGCAGCCGGGACATTGGAAACACCATATATTTT | CASSSRDIGNTIYF
TRBJ2-1 | - | - | TRBV6-5 | TGTGCCAGCAGTTACTCGGTCTACAATGAGCAGTTCTTC | CASSYSVYNEQFF
TRBJ2-7 | few | - | TRBV4-3 | TGCGCCAGCAGCCACCTCCGGCGTTCAGGCCCCTACGAGCAGTACTTC | CASSHLRRSGPYEQYF
TRBJ1-1 | - | - | TRBV18 | TGTGCCAGCTCACCATATTCAGGGGTCGGGTTCACTGAAGCTTTCTTT | CASSPYSGVGFTEAFF
TRBJ1-1 | - | - | TRBV7-9 | TGTGCCAGCAGCGGAACAGGGACTGAAGCTTTCTTT | CASSGTGTEAFF
TRBJ2-1 | - | - | TRBV15 | TGTGCCACCCACGAGGGGTTCGGGAATGAGCAGTTCTTC | CATHEGFGNEQFF
TRBJ1-5 | many | - | TRBV19 | TGTGCCAGTAGTACGGACAGAGGAGCGGGTCAGCCCCAGCATTTT | CASSTDRGAGQPQHF
TRBJ2-7 | few | TRBD1 | TRBV29-1 | TGCAGCGTTGAGGGGACAGGGGGCCATCCCTACGAGCAGTACTTC | CSVEGTGGHPYEQYF
TRBJ1-2 | - | - | TRBV25-1 | TGTGCCAGCAGTGGGGGGGCGCGGGGCTACACCTTC | CASSGGARGYTF
TRBJ2-3 | - | - | TRBV6-6 | TGTGCCAGCAGTTACGGAGGCCCTGACACAGATACGCAGTATTTT | CASSYGGPDTDTQYF
TRBJ2-5 | - | - | TRBV30 | TGTGCCTGGAGTGTGATGCTATCGGAGACCCAGTACTTC | CAWSVMLSETQYF
TRBJ2-5 | - | TRBD1 | TRBV6-6 | TGTGCCAGCAGCCGACGACAGGGCCCAGAGACCCAGTACTTC | CASSRRQGPETQYF
TRBJ2-1 | few | TRBD2 | TRBV19 | TGTGCCAGTTCTAGCGGGGACTACAATGAGCAGTTCTTC | CASSSGDYNEQFF
TRBJ2-7 | - | - | TRBV7-2 | TGTGCCAGCAGCATACAGGACGCCTACGAGCAGTACTTC | CASSIQDAYEQYF
TRBJ1-6 | - | - | TRBV7-2 | TGTGCCAGCAGCTTAACTTTACTGGTCTCCTATAATTCACCCCTCCACTTT | CASSLTLLVSYNSPLHF
TRBJ2-3 | - | - | TRBV7-7 | TGTGCTAGCAGCGCATTCAGGGTGGATACGCAGTATTTT | CASSAFRVDTQYF
TRBJ2-5 | - | TRBD2 | TRBV13 | TGTGCCAGCAGCTTAAGCGGGGGGGCCCAAGAGACCCAGTACTTC | CASSLSGGAQETQYF
TRBJ2-1 | - | TRBD2 | TRBV13 | TGTGCCAGCAGCTTTAGCGGGGGGATATACAATGAGCAGTTCTTC | CASSFSGGIYNEQFF
TRBJ1-1 | - | - | TRBV7-9 | TGTGCCAGCAGCTTAGCGACGGGGGGCGGTTTGAACACTGAAGCTTTCTTT | CASSLATGGGLNTEAFF
TRBJ1-1 | few | - | TRBV19 | TGTGCCAGTAACCAGGGGTGGACTGAAGCTTTCTTT | CASNQGWTEAFF
TRBJ2-4 | few | TRBD2 | TRBV5-6 | TGTGCCAGCAGCTTTGGGGGACTACCTAAAAACATTCAGTACTTC | CASSFGGLPKNIQYF
TRBJ1-4 | few | TRBD1 | TRBV7-9 | TGTGCCAGCAGCCCTACCGGGACAGGGGGTGAAAAACTGTTTTTT | CASSPTGTGGEKLFF
TRBJ2-3 | few | TRBD2 | TRBV5-4 | TGTGCCAGCAGCTTCGGACTAGCGGGGGTAGATACGCAGTATTTT | CASSFGLAGVDTQYF
TRBJ2-1 | few | - | TRBV4-3 | TGCGCCAGCAGCCATGCCGGGACAAGCCCCTACAATGAGCAGTTCTTC | CASSHAGTSPYNEQFF
TRBJ1-1 | once | - | TRBV5-6 | TGTGCCAGCAGCTTGGGTCTGGACAAACAAGCTTTCTTT | CASSLGLDKQAFF
TRBJ1-1 | few | - | TRBV7-9 | TGTGCCAGCAGCCCTACGAACACTGAAGCTTTCTTT | CASSPTNTEAFF
TRBJ2-1 | - | - | TRBV9 | TGTGCCAGCAGCGCGGACAGTCGGGACAATGAGCAGTTCTTC | CASSADSRDNEQFF
TRBJ2-4 | - | - | TRBV5-6 | TGTGCCAGCAGCTTGATGTTACAGCTAGCCAAAAACATTCAGTACTTC | CASSLMLQLAKNIQYF
TRBJ1-1 | - | - | TRBV5-6 | TGTGCCAGCAGCTTGGGGGAAAGACAGACCACTGAAGCTTTCTTT | CASSLGERQTTEAFF
TRBJ2-7 | few | TRBD2 | TRBV7-9 | TGTGCCAGCATCATCAAAGGAGAGCGGGGTGTCTCCTACGAGCAGTACTTC | CASIIKGERGVSYEQYF
TRBJ1-5 | - | TRBD1 | TRBV19 | TGTGCCAGTAGTTCCCGACCGGGACAGGGCGATCAGCCCCAGCATTTT | CASSSRPGQGDQPQHF
TRBJ2-1 | - | - | TRBV5-1 | TGCGCCAGCAGCTTGTGGATGCTCGAGGGGCAGTTCTTC | CASSLWMLEGQFF
TRBJ2-2 | few | - | TRBV5-6 | TGTGCCAGCAGCTTGTCGGGTTTGGCAGGGATTGTCCGGGAGCTGTTTTTT | CASSLSGLAGIVRELFF
TRBJ2-3 | - | TRBD2 | TRBV13 | TGTGCCAGCAGCCACCCGACTAGCGGGGGGGCAAGAGATACGCAGTATTTT | CASSHPTSGGARDTQYF
TRBJ2-2 | few | - | TRBV29-1 | TGCAGCGTTTCCCCGACCACCGGGGAGCTGTTTTTT | CSVSPTTGELFF
TRBJ2-1 | few | TRBD2 | TRBV7-9 | TGTGCCAGCAGCTTAGCTAGCGGGTCTCACAATGAGCAGTTCTTC | CASSLASGSHNEQFF
TRBJ1-2 | - | - | TRBV14 | TGTGCCAGCAGCCAAGAGAGCGGCTTGGGGGCACACTATGGCTACACCTTC | CASSQESGLGAHYGYTF
TRBJ1-2 | - | - | TRBV7-9 | TGTGCCAGCAGCTTTCGGCAGGGCTATGGCTACACCTTC | CASSFRQGYGYTF
TRBJ1-6 | - | - | TRBV5-6 | TGTGCCAGCAGTTCGGATGGGGGATCAGGGAATTCACCCCTCCACTTT | CASSSDGGSGNSPLHF
TRBJ2-2 | once | - | TRBV6-5 | TGTGCCAGCAGTTACCCTGGGACGGGCGGGGAGCTGTTTTTT | CASSYPGTGGELFF
TRBJ2-7 | - | - | TRBV14 | TGTGCCAGCAGCCAAGATATGGGTGGCGAGCAGTACTTC | CASSQDMGGEQYF
TRBJ1-5 | - | - | TRBV30 | TGTGCCTGGAGTGGATCCAGGGATAGTCAGCCCCAGCATTTT | CAWSGSRDSQPQHF